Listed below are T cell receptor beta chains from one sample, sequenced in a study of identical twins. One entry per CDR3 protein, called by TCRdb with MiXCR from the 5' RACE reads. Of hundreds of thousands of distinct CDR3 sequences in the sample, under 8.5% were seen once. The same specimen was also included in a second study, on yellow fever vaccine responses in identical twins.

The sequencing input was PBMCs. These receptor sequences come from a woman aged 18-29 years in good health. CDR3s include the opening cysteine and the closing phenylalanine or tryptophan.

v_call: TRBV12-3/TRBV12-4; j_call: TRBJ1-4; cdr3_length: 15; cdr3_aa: CASSLRWTKGEKLFF
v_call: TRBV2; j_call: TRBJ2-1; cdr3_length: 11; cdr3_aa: CASSNDSPQFF
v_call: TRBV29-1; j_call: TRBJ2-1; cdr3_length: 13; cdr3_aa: CSVKLTGPVEQFF
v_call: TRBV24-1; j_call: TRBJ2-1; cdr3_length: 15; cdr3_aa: CATSDGAGGLNEQFF
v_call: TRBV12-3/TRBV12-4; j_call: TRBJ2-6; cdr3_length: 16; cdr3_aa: CASRAAARYGANVLTF
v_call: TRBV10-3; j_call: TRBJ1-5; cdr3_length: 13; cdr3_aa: CATLNGDNQPQHF
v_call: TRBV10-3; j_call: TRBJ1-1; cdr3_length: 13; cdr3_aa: CAISDRQNTEAFF
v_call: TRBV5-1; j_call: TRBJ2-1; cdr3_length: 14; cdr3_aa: CASSYRTGDFGQFF
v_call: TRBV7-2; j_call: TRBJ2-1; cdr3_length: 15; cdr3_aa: CASSSYRTSGREEFF
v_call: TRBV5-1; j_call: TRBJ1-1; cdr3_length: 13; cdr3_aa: CASRWRSHTEAFF
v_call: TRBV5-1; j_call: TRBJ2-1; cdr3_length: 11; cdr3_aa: CATGGDNEQFF
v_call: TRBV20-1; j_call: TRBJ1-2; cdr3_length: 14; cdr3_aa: CSAILPTGIYGYTF
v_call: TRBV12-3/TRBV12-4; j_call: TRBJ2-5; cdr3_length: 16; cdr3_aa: CASSAPGQGGQETQYF
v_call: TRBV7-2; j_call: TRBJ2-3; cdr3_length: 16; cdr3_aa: CASSLEGTIATDTQYF
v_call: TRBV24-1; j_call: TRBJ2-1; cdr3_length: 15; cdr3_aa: CATSETSGGGGEQFF
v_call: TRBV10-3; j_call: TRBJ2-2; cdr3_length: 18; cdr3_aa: CAISESTGDYNLGGELFF
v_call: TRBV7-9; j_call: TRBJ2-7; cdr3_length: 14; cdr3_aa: CASSLAGVRYEQYF
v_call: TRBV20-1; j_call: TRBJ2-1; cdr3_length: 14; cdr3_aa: CSARDPYSADEQFF
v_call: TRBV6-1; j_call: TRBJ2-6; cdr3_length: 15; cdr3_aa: CASSSLSNGANVLTF
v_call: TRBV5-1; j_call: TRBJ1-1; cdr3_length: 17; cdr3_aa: CASSLAGELDRNTEAFF
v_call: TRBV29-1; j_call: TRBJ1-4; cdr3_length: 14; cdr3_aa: CSVAGSSSGEKLFF
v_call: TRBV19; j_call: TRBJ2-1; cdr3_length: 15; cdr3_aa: CASSRSRDWSHEQFF
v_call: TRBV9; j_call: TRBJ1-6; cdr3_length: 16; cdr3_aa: CASSVGPSGDNSPLHF
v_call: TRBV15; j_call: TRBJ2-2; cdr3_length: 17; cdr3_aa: CATSRIDVIPNTGELFF
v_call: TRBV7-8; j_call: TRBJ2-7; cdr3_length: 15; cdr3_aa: CASSLSWGQDYEQYF
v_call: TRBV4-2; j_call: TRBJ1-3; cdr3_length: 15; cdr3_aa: CASSQEWRNGNTIYF
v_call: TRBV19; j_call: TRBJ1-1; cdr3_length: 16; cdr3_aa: CASSNIDRGSPTEAFF
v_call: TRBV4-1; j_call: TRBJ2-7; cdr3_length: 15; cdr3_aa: CASSFADRVVYEQYF
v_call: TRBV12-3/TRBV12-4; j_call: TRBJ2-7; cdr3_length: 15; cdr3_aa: CAGSIRLAGGYEQYF